The TCR beta chain described here comes from a study of identifying expanded T cells in peripheral blood. Notes on the study in general: Over about two and four weeks, about 15 and 18 clones changed, versus roughly 1.1 between replicates. Across healthy donors, higher total template counts meant significantly greater roughly 2-week count variance.

TCRdb's copy holds only in-frame clones and misses some; the assay was immunoSEQ multiplex PCR. Among 80,000 to 95,000 clones listed, approximately 89% were seen once. During the collection period, no donor immune events like infections were recorded. CDR3 length: 14 amino acids. Germline-derived CDR1 and CDR2 are ENHRY and SYGVKD. V shed 2 bases and J shed 6 bases, with 13 bases lying between them. This clone has more than one count but fewer than ten. Its antigen remains unidentified. Sequencing was carried out using blood. The chain is built from TRBV10-3 and TRBJ1-2; possible D gene TRBD1, 6 bases. The TCR comes from a person between 18 and 75 years old in good health. CDR3 bases: TGTGCCATCAGTGAGCCGGGGACATGGGATGGCTACACCTTC. Protein sequence: CAISEPGTWDGYTF.